This is a list of T cell receptor beta chains from one sample in a study of shared clonotypes between healthy human individuals. Sequencing was performed with immunoSEQ multiplex PCR; in TCRdb, only in-frame clones are kept and a portion is missing. This table has 650,000 to 800,000 clones, about 90% appearing once. Sequenced input: naive CD8+ T cells sorted from blood. These receptors came from a man aged 25-40 years in good health. CDR3s include the opening cysteine and the closing phenylalanine or tryptophan. Each record gives: clone size, V gene, D gene, J gene, CDR3 protein, CDR3 DNA. D genes are given only for firm matches. Only part of the rows carry a size: once, few, many, or a class if the clone is expanded.

-	TRBV7-9	-	TRBJ2-2	CASSIQYPSPRGPGELFF	TGTGCCAGCAGCATACAATACCCTTCGCCCAGGGGTCCCGGGGAGCTGTTTTTT
-	TRBV7-9	-	TRBJ1-4	CASSRRGITEKLFF	TGTGCCAGCAGCCGGAGGGGGATAACGGAAAAACTGTTTTTT
-	TRBV4-1	TRBD2	TRBJ2-5	CASSQTSPRAGEETQYF	TGCGCCAGCAGCCAAACATCTCCTCGCGCGGGAGAAGAGACCCAGTACTTC
-	TRBV15	-	TRBJ2-7	CATSRAGKAYEQYF	TGTGCCACCAGCAGGGCAGGGAAGGCCTACGAGCAGTACTTC
once	TRBV7-8	-	TRBJ1-1	CASSSPQGPDSKAFF	TGTGCCAGCAGCTCCCCCCAGGGCCCTGATTCTAAAGCTTTCTTT
-	TRBV28	-	TRBJ2-1	CASIKSGNEQFF	TGTGCCAGCATCAAGTCTGGCAATGAGCAGTTCTTC
few	TRBV10-1	-	TRBJ1-3	CASSVGRDSGNTIYF	TGCGCCAGCAGTGTAGGCAGGGACTCTGGAAACACCATATATTTT
-	TRBV5-6	TRBD2	TRBJ2-1	CASSLALAANEQFF	TGTGCCAGCAGCTTGGCGCTAGCGGCCAATGAGCAGTTCTTC
-	TRBV19	-	TRBJ1-5	CASTGGSNQPQHF	TGTGCCAGTACGGGAGGGAGCAATCAGCCCCAGCATTTT
-	TRBV7-8	-	TRBJ2-7	CASSIAMGDEQYF	TGTGCCAGCAGCATAGCGATGGGGGACGAGCAGTACTTC